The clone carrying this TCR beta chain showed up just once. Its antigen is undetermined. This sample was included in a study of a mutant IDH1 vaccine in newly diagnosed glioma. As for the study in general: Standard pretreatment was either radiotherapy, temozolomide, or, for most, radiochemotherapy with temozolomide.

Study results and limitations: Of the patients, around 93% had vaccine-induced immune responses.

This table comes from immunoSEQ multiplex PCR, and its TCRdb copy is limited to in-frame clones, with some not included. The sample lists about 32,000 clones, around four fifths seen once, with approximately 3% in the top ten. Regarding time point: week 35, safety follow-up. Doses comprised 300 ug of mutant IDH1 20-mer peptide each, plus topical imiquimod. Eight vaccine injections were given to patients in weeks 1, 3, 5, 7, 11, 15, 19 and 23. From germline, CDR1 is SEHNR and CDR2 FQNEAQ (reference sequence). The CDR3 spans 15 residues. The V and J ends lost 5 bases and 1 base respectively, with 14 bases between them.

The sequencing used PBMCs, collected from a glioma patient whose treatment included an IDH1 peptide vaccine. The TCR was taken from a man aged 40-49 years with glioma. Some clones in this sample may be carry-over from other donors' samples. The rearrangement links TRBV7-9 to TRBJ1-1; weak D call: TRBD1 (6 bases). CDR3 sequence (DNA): TGTGCCAGCAGCCTACAGGGCTCGGGGAACACTGAAGCTTTCTTT. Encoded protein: CASSLQGSGNTEAFF.